A single sample gave rise to the 32 T cell receptor beta chains below, sequenced in a study of high-grade serous ovarian cancer treatment subgroups (dated by TCRdb to the early 2020s). Tumor samples were obtained before definitive surgery or chemotherapy. Library construction relied on the immunoSEQ multiplex PCR assay. TCRdb stores this immuneACCESS table with in-frame sequences only. Part of the clones is absent; in the studies checked, under half of the shortfall reflects unresolved V genes, and no reason is known for the rest. In all, the sample holds about 40,000 clones, and 75% to 85% of those were seen once. 3.1% of the sample comes from the top ten. Input material: tumor tissue. These receptors originate from a human donor with high-grade serous ovarian cancer.

The gene calls are TRBV11-3 and TRBJ2-2; 8 nucleotides match TRBD2. The CDR3 runs 15 residues. From germline, CDR1 is SGHNT and CDR2 YENEEA. V shed 4 bases and J 7 bases; nucleotides not matched to a gene: 8. CDR3 nucleotides: TGTGCCAGCAGCTCCTTCGGGGGGGTCGTCGGGGAGCTGTTTTTT. It encodes CASSSFGGVVGELFF.

This sequence joins TRBV5-1 and TRBJ2-6, with D unresolved. Per germline, CDR1 SGHRS and CDR2 YFSETQ. V was pared by 1 base and J by 0 bases, with 5 bases between. This CDR3 is 15 amino acids long. The DNA for the CDR3 is TGCGCCAGCAGCTTGTCCCGCTCTGGGGCCAACGTCCTGACTTTC. Encoded protein: CASSLSRSGANVLTF.

The chain joins TRBV30 to TRBJ1-1; D call uncertain. Germline CDR1 and CDR2: GTSNPN and SVGIG (reference sequence). V dropped 0 bases and J dropped 11 bases, with 13 bases sitting between them. The CDR3 extends over 12 amino acids. The CDR3 DNA follows: TGTGCCTGGAGTGTATATTTGTCCAGGGCTTTCTTT. Amino acids: CAWSVYLSRAFF.

The chain employs TRBV6-6 and TRBJ1-2, with 8 bases aligning to TRBD1. The CDR3 extends over 15 amino acids. Germline loops: CDR1 MNHNY, CDR2 SVGAGI (reference sequence). The V gene end was trimmed by 4 bases and the J gene end by 6 bases; junction bases not matched to a gene: 10. The CDR3 reads CASSSPADRGNGYTF. For the CDR3, the DNA is TGTGCCAGCAGTTCACCGGCCGACAGGGGAAATGGCTACACCTTC.

The V and J genes are TRBV6-1 and TRBJ2-7; D is possibly TRBD1 or TRBD2 (7 bases each). The CDR3 consists of 15 residues. In germline, CDR1 is MNHNS, CDR2 SASEGT. The ends were cut back, 0 bases at V and 2 bases at J, with 11 bases in the middle. CDR3 bases: TGTGCCAGCAGTGAAGCGGGGAGGGGGCCCTACGAGCAGTACTTC. This translates into CASSEAGRGPYEQYF.

The chain links TRBV19 to TRBJ2-7, with no clear D. This CDR3 spans 15 amino acids. Germline assignment: CDR1 LNHDA and CDR2 SQIVND (reference sequence). Deletions cut 3 bases from V and 5 bases from J, with 17 bases between. The chain's CDR3 is CASSIDLFLSDEQYF. Written as DNA, the CDR3 is TGTGCCAGTAGTATTGATCTTTTTCTATCCGACGAGCAGTACTTC.

This clone was detected once. The chain joins TRBV11-2 to TRBJ2-7; D not resolved. Germline V gene data show CDR1 as SGHAT and CDR2 as FQNNGV. CDR3 length equals 18 residues. Trimming cost V 5 bases and J 2 bases, with 25 bases left between them. CDR3 region: CASSHPYSTPSLTYEQYF. The CDR3 DNA reads as TGTGCCAGCAGCCATCCATACTCTACCCCTTCTCTTACCTACGAGCAGTACTTC. Complete variable domain (other parts from reference TRBV11-2 and TRBJ2-7): EAGVAQSPRYKIIEKRQSVAFWCNPISGHATLYWYQQILGQGPKLLIQFQNNGVVDDSQLPKDRFSAERLKGVDSTLKIQPAKLEDSAVYLCASSHPYSTPSLTYEQYFGPGTRLTVT.

This clone was detected a few times. The sample contains more than one DNA sequence encoding this CDR3. The chain joins TRBV19 to TRBJ1-2; TRBD1 matches at 9 bases. V dropped 1 base and J dropped 2; count of bases not matched to a gene: 5. CDR1 LNHDA and CDR2 SQIVND come from the germline V gene (reference sequence). This CDR3 comprises 16 residues. In DNA form, the CDR3 reads TGTGCCAGTAGTATAGCTTACGGGACAGGGAACTATGGCTACACCTTC. It encodes CASSIAYGTGNYGYTF.

The chain has TRBV27 and TRBJ2-1; weak D call: TRBD2 (5 bases). Germline V lookup: CDR1 MNHEY, CDR2 SMNVEV (reference sequence). Trimming shortened V by 4 bases and J by 6 bases, and 13 bases separated the two germline ends. The CDR3 extends over 14 amino acids. CDR3 nucleotide sequence: TGTGCCAGCAGTTCCGAACTAGTCCCCAATGAGCAGTTCTTC. Translation gives CASSSELVPNEQFF.

The chain uses TRBV10-3 and TRBJ2-1; 7 bases fit TRBD2. V lost 9 bases to trimming and J lost 5 bases; unmatched junction nucleotides: 7. There are 13 residues in the CDR3. The germline gives CDR1 ENHRY, CDR2 SYGVKD. CDR3 sequence: CAIQAGLNNEQFF. For the CDR3, the DNA is TGTGCCATTCAAGCGGGACTTAACAATGAGCAGTTCTTC.

This sequence joins TRBV5-4 and TRBJ1-4, with 10 bases matching TRBD1. V lost 2 bases to trimming and J lost 4 bases; unmatched junction nucleotides: 8. Germline V gene sequence: CDR1 SGHNT, CDR2 YYREEE (reference sequence). The length of the CDR3 is 17 residues. The CDR3 DNA sequence: TGTGCCAGCAGCTTACGGCACGGGGACAGGGGTAATGAAAAACTGTTTTTT. Amino acids: CASSLRHGDRGNEKLFF.

The chain links TRBV4-3 to TRBJ1-2; 7 bases fit TRBD1. With V trimmed by 5 bases and J by 3 bases, 9 bases remained unmatched. The germline V gene encodes CDR1 LGHNA and CDR2 YSLEER. This CDR3 region has 15 residues. DNA of the CDR3: TGCGCCAGCAGCTGCCAAGACAGGGAAGACTATGGCTACACCTTC. Translating it yields CASSCQDREDYGYTF.

This clone was seen only a few times. This sequence joins TRBV30 and TRBJ2-1; the D is unclear. V dropped 0 bases and J dropped 9 bases, with 6 bases sitting between them. Per germline, CDR1 GTSNPN and CDR2 SVGIG (reference sequence). The CDR3 consists of 11 residues. CDR3 coding DNA: TGTGCCTGGAGTGTATTGGGTGAGCAGTTCTTC. It encodes CAWSVLGEQFF. Using reference TRBV30 and TRBJ2-1 for the parts outside the CDR3, the full variable domain is SQTIHQWPATLVQPVGSPLSLECTVEGTSNPNLYWYRQAAGRGLQLLFYSVGIGQISSEVPQNLSASRPQDRQFILSSKKLLLSDSGFYLCAWSVLGEQFFGPGTRLTVL.

The rearrangement links TRBV27 to TRBJ1-5; no clear D gene. The CDR3 covers 15 residues. CDR1 is MNHEY, CDR2 SMNVEV, per germline (reference sequence). Trimming shortened V by 3 bases and J by 0 bases, and 9 bases separated the two germline ends. The CDR3 DNA is TGTGCCAGCAGTTTTGGAACGGATAGCAATCAGCCCCAGCATTTT. This encodes CASSFGTDSNQPQHF.

This clone was observed a handful of times. The chain links TRBV2 to TRBJ2-7; 8 nucleotides agree with TRBD2. The CDR3 spans 14 residues. With 6 bases clipped from V and 4 bases from J, the junction kept 8 bases outside the gene matches. Germline CDR1 reads SNHLY; CDR2 reads FYNNEI. This CDR3 reads CASRAAGAIYEQYF. The CDR3 DNA is TGTGCCAGCAGGGCAGCGGGAGCCATATACGAGCAGTACTTC. The whole variable domain, remainder taken from reference TRBV2 and TRBJ2-7, is EPEVTQTPSHQVTQMGQEVILRCVPISNHLYFYWYRQILGQKVEFLVSFYNNEISEKSEIFDDQFSVERPDGSNFTLKIRSTKLEDSAMYFCASRAAGAIYEQYFGPGTRLTVT.

The chain joins TRBV30 to TRBJ2-7, with D perhaps given as TRBD1 or TRBD2 (5 bases each). Germline V CDR1 and CDR2: GTSNPN, SVGIG (reference sequence). The ends were cut back, 4 bases at V and 2 bases at J, with 18 bases in the middle. This CDR3 region has 15 residues. The CDR3 sequence: CAWKRSGTGPYEQYF. DNA for the CDR3: TGTGCCTGGAAAAGGTCAGGGACGGGACCCTACGAGCAGTACTTC.

This rearrangement joins TRBV28 to TRBJ1-4; 8 bases fit TRBD1. Trimming at V came to 5 bases and at J to 7 bases, leaving 6 bases not matched to a gene. The CDR3 is made up of 14 amino acids. Germline CDR1 is MDHEN and CDR2 is SYDVKM. This chain's CDR3 is CASSQGQGREKLFF. As DNA, the CDR3 is TGTGCCAGCAGTCAAGGACAGGGCCGTGAAAAACTGTTTTTT.

CDR3 nucleotide sequence: TGTGCTAGTGGTTTGGAAGGGGGGGAGGGCCTATACGAGCAGTACTTC. This codes for CASGLEGGEGLYEQYF. The chain is built from TRBV12-5 and TRBJ2-7; weak D call: TRBD2 (7 bases). This CDR3 spans 16 amino acids. In germline, CDR1 is LGHNT, CDR2 FRNRAP. V gave up 1 base and J gave up 4 bases, with 17 bases separating them.

The chain couples TRBV28 to TRBJ1-5, with TRBD1 matching over 8 bases. There are 15 residues in the CDR3. Germline V CDR1 and CDR2: MDHEN, SYDVKM. V trimming: 5 bases; J trimming: 7 bases; junction bases outside the gene matches: 10. The DNA of the CDR3 is TGTGCCAGCAGTCTCGGACAGGGCTTTCGGCAGCCCCAGCATTTT. It translates to CASSLGQGFRQPQHF.

This clone was detected only once. The chain links TRBV4-3 to TRBJ1-6; D is undetermined. CDR3 length: 13 amino acids. CDR1 LGHNA and CDR2 YSLEER come from the germline V gene. Between the trimmed V and J ends, which lost 2 bases and 7 bases, there was a span of 6 bases. The CDR3 coding sequence is TGCGCCAGCAGCCAATCAGGCAATTCACCCCTCCACTTT. Its translation: CASSQSGNSPLHF.

The chain links TRBV6-6 to TRBJ2-7, with TRBD1 matching over 9 bases. The CDR3 runs to 14 residues. Looked up from germline, CDR1 is MNHNY and CDR2 is SVGAGI (reference sequence). V shed 2 bases, J shed 6 bases, and the junction held 5 bases outside the gene matches. CDR3: CASSYKTGGSEQYF. The CDR3 DNA reads TGTGCCAGCAGTTACAAGACAGGGGGGAGCGAGCAGTACTTC.

The chain combines TRBV28 with TRBJ2-5; perhaps TRBD1 as D (6 bases). The V gene's germline CDR1 is MDHEN and CDR2 SYDVKM. This CDR3 region has 15 residues. V lost 3 bases, J lost 2 bases, and 13 bases lay in between. The CDR3 loop reads CASSFWDTEQETQYF. The CDR3 coding sequence is TGTGCCAGCAGTTTTTGGGACACCGAGCAAGAGACCCAGTACTTC.

The genes are TRBV4-2 and TRBJ2-1; 13 nucleotides align to TRBD2. Germline loops: CDR1 LGHNA, CDR2 YNFKEQ. Unmatched junction bases numbered 5, after V lost 4 bases and J lost 8 bases. The length of the CDR3 is 15 residues. Here the CDR3 reads CASSLRTSGSDEQFF. CDR3 DNA sequence: TGTGCCAGCAGCCTCCGGACTAGCGGGAGCGATGAGCAGTTCTTC.

The V call is TRBV12-5, the J call TRBJ1-3, with unresolved D. Germline V lookup: CDR1 LGHNT, CDR2 FRNRAP. Trimming pared 0 bases from V and 4 bases from J, leaving 13 bases between. CDR3 length: 16 residues. The CDR3 region has the DNA TGTGCTAGTGGTTTGGTACTTACATCCGCAGGAAACACCATATATTTT. Amino acids: CASGLVLTSAGNTIYF.

The chain links TRBV7-8 to TRBJ1-4, with 7 bases that match TRBD1. This CDR3 is 15 amino acids long. Germline trimming cut 4 bases from V and 9 bases from J; bases unmatched to any gene: 11. Germline V gene data show CDR1 as SGHVS and CDR2 as FQNEAQ. CDR3 DNA: TGTGCCAGCAGCTCCGGACAGGAAGTAAACAAAAAACTGTTTTTT. Translation gives CASSSGQEVNKKLFF. Using reference TRBV7-8 and TRBJ1-4 for the parts outside the CDR3, the full variable domain is GAGVSQSPRYKVAKRGQDVALRCDPISGHVSLFWYQQALGQGPEFLTYFQNEAQLDKSGLPSDRFFAERPEGSVSTLKIQRTQQEDSAVYLCASSSGQEVNKKLFFGSGTQLSVL.

For the CDR3, the DNA is TGTGCCAGCTCATCCCAAGTGAACACTGAAGCTTTCTTT. It is translated as CASSSQVNTEAFF. V is TRBV18 and J is TRBJ1-1; D is unresolved. V was cut by 5 bases and J by 0 bases, with 7 bases left in between. Germline V lookup: CDR1 KGHSH, CDR2 LQKENI. The CDR3 has 13 residues.

This chain connects TRBV21-1 to TRBJ1-1; the table's D call, TRBD1, has no DNA check behind it. TRBV21-1 is listed as a pseudogene. The CDR3 is made up of 14 amino acids. The CDR3 DNA sequence: TGTGCCAGCAGCAAAACAGGGGGGAACACTGAAGCTTTCTTT. Translating gives CASSKTGGNTEAFF.

The CDR3, as DNA: TGTGCCAGCAGTGAACAGGGCGGTAGAGAAGGGCAGCCCCAGCATTTT. Protein product: CASSEQGGREGQPQHF. V and J are TRBV6-1 and TRBJ1-5; possible D gene TRBD1, 5 bases. The CDR3 has 16 residues. The germline CDR1 and CDR2 sequences are MNHNS and SASEGT. The V and J ends lost 2 bases and 7 bases respectively, with 18 bases between them.

J is TRBJ2-5 and V is TRBV6-5, with D maybe TRBD1 (6 bases). The length of the CDR3 is 14 residues. Trimming removed 2 bases from V and 5 bases from J, with 12 bases in between. Germline V gene lookup returns CDR1 MNHEY and CDR2 SVGAGI. The CDR3 nucleotides are TGTGCCAGCAGTTACATCAGGGGAGTCGAGACCCAGTACTTC. Translating it yields CASSYIRGVETQYF.

The chain employs TRBV7-3 and TRBJ2-5; D is unresolved. V lost 4 bases and J 2 bases, leaving 5 bases between the germline ends. CDR1 SGHTA and CDR2 FQGTGA come from the germline V gene. The length of the CDR3 is 12 residues. The DNA of the CDR3 is TGTGCCAGCAGCTCAAAACAAGAGACCCAGTACTTC. Translating gives CASSSKQETQYF. Full variable domain (rest looked up from reference TRBV7-3 and TRBJ2-5): GAGVSQTPSNKVTEKGKYVELRCDPISGHTALYWYRQSLGQGPEFLIYFQGTGAADDSGLPNDRFFAVRPEGSVSTLKIQRTERGDSAVYLCASSSKQETQYFGPGTRLLVL.

As for this clone: The junction departs from the called germline gene at one end, perhaps through a read error. This chain joins TRBV4-2 and TRBJ2-5; D remains unclear. Germline values: CDR1 LGHNA, CDR2 YNFKEQ. This CDR3 comprises 12 residues. The CDR3 DNA reads TGTGCCAGCAGCCAAGATCAAGGGACCCAGTACTTC. It specifies CASSQDQGTQYF.

V is TRBV5-5 and J is TRBJ1-1; 8 nucleotides agree with TRBD1. V was clipped by 4 bases and J by 1 base; unmatched bases: 6. Germline loops: CDR1 SGHKS, CDR2 YYEKEE (reference sequence). The CDR3 is 15 amino acids. CDR3 protein: CASSPRTGRNTEAFF. DNA for the CDR3: TGTGCCAGCAGCCCCCGGACAGGGAGGAACACTGAAGCTTTCTTT.